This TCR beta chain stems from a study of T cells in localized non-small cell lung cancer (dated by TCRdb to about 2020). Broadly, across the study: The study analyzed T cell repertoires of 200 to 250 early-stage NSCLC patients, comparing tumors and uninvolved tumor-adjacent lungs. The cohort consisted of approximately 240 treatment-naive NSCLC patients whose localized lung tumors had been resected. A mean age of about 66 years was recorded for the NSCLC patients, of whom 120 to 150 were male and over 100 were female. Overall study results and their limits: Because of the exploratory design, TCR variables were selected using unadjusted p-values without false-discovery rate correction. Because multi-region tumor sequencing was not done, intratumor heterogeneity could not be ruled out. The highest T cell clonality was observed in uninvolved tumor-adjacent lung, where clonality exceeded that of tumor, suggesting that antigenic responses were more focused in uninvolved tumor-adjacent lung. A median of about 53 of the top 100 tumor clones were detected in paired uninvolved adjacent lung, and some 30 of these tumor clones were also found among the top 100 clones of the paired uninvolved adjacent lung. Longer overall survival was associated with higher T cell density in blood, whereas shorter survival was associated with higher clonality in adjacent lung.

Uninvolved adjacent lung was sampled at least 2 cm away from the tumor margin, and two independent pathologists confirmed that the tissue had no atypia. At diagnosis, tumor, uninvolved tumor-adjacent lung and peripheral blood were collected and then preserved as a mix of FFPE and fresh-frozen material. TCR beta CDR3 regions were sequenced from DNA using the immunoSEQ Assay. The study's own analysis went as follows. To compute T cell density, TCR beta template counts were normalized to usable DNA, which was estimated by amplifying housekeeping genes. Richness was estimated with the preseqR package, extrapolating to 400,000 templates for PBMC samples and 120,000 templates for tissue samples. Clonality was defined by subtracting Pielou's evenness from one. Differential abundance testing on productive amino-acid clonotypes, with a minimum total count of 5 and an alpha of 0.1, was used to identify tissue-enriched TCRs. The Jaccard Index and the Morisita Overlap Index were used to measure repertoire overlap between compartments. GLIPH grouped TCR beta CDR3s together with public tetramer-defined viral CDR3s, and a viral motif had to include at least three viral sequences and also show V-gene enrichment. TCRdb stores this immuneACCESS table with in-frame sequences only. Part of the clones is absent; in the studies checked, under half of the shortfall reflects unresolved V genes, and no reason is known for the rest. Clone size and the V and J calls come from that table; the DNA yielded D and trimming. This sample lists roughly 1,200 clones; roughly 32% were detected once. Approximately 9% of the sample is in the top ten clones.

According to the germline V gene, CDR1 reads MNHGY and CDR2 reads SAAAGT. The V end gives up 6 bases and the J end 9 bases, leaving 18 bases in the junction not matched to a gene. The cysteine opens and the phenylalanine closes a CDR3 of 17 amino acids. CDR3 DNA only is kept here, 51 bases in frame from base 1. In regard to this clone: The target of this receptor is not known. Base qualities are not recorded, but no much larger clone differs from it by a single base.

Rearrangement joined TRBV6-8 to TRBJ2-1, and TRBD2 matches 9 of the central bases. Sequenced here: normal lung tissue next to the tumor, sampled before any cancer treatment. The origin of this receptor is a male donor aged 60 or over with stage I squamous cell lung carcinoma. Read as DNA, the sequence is TGTGCCAGCAGGATGGGCGGGGGGGCCGTAAGTGAGAGTGAGCAGTTCTTC. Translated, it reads CASRMGGGAVSESEQFF.